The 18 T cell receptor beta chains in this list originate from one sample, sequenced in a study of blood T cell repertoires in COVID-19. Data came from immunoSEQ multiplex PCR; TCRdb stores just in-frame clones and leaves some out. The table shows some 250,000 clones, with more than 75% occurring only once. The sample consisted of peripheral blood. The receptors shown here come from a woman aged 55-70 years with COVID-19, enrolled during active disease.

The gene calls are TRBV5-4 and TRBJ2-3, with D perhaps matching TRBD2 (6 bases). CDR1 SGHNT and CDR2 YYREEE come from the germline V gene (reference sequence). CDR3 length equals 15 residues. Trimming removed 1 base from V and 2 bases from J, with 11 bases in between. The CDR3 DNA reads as TGTGCCAGCAGCTTGAAGAGGGAGGTCACAGATACGCAGTATTTT. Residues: CASSLKREVTDTQYF.

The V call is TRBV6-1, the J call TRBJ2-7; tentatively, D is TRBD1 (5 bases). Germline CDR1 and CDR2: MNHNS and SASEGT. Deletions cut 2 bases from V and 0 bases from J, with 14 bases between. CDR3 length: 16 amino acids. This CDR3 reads CASSERPDRLSYEQYF. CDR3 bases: TGTGCCAGCAGTGAAAGACCCGACAGACTCTCCTACGAGCAGTACTTC.

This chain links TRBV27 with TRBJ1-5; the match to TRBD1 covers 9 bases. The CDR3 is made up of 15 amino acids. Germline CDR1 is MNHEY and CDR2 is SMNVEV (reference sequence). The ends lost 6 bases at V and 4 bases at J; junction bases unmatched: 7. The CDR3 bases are TGTGCCAGCAGGAACACCGGGACAGGGAATCAGCCCCAGCATTTT. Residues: CASRNTGTGNQPQHF.

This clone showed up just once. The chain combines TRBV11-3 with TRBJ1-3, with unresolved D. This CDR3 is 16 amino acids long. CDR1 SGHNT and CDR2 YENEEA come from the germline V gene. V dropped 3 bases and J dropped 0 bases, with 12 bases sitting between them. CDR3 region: CASSFSSGSSGNTIYF. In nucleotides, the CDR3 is TGTGCCAGCAGCTTTAGTTCCGGGAGCTCTGGAAACACCATATATTTT.

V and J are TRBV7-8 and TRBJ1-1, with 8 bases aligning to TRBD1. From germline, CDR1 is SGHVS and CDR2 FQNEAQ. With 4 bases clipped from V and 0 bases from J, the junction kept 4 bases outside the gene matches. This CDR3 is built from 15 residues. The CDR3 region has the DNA TGTGCCAGCAGCTCCGACAGGGGTATGAACACTGAAGCTTTCTTT. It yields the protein CASSSDRGMNTEAFF.

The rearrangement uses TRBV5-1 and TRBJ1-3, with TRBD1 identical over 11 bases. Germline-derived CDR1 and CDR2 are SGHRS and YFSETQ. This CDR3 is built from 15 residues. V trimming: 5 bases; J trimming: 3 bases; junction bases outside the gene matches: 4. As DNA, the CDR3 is TGCGCCAGCAGTCGGGACAGGGGGATTGGAAACACCATATATTTT. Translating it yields CASSRDRGIGNTIYF. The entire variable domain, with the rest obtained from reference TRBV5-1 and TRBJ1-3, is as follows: KAGVTQTPRYLIKTRGQQVTLSCSPISGHRSVSWYQQTPGQGLQFLFEYFSETQRNKGNFPGRFSGRQFSNSRSEMNVSTLELGDSALYLCASSRDRGIGNTIYFGEGSWLTVV.

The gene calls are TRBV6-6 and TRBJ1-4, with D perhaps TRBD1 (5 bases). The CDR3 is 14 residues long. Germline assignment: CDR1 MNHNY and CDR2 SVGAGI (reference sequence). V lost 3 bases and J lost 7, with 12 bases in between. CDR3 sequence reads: CASSYGSGPEKLFF. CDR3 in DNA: TGTGCCAGCAGTTATGGGTCAGGGCCTGAAAAACTGTTTTTT.

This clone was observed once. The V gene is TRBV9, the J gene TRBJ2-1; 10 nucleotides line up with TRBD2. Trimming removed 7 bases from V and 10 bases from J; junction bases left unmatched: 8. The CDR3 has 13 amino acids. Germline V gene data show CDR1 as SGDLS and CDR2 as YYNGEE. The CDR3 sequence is CASATGLALEQFF. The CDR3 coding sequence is TGTGCCAGCGCCACGGGACTAGCGTTAGAGCAGTTCTTC.

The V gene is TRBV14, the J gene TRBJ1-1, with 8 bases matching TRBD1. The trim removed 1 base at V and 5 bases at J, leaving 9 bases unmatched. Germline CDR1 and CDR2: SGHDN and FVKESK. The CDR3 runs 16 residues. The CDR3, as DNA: TGTGCCAGCAGCCAAGGGACAGGGATAACAGGGACTGAAGCTTTCTTT. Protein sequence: CASSQGTGITGTEAFF.

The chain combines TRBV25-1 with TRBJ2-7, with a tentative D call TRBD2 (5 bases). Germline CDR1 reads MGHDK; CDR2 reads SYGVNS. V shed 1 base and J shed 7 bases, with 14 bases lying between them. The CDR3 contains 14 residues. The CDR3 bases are TGTGCCAGCAGTGAATTGGTCAGCACGGGGGAGCAGTACTTC. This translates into CASSELVSTGEQYF.

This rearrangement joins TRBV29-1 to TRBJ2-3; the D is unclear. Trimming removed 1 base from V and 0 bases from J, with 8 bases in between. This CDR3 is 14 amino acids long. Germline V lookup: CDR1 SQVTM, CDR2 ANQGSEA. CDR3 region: CSVEGAPSTDTQYF. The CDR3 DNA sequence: TGCAGCGTTGAAGGAGCGCCTAGCACAGATACGCAGTATTTT.

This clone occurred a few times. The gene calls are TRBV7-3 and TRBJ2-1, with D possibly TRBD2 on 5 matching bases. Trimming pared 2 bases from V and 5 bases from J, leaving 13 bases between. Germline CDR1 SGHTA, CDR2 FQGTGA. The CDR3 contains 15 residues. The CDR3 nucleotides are TGTGCCAGCAGCTTATCCTTGATGAGGGACAATGAGCAGTTCTTC. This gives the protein CASSLSLMRDNEQFF. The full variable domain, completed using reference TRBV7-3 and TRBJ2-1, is GAGVSQTPSNKVTEKGKYVELRCDPISGHTALYWYRQSLGQGPEFLIYFQGTGAADDSGLPNDRFFAVRPEGSVSTLKIQRTERGDSAVYLCASSLSLMRDNEQFFGPGTRLTVL.

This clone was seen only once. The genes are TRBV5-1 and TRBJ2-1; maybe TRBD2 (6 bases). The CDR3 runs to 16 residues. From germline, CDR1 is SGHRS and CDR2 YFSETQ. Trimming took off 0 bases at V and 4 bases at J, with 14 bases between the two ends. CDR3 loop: CASSLVARDRYNEQFF. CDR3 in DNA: TGCGCCAGCAGCTTGGTCGCGCGGGATAGGTACAATGAGCAGTTCTTC.

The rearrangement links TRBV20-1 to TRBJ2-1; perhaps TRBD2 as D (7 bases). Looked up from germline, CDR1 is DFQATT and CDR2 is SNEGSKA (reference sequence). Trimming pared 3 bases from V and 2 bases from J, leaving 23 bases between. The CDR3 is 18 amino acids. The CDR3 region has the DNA TGCAGTGCTAGTAAGGGGGGTACTCAGCGGGACCCCTACAATGAGCAGTTCTTC. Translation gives CSASKGGTQRDPYNEQFF.

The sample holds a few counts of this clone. The CDR3, as DNA: TGTGCCAGCGTGGCTGGTAACTCCTACGAGCAGTACTTC. Translating it yields CASVAGNSYEQYF. The V call is TRBV19, the J call TRBJ2-7; D is uncertain. The V gene's germline CDR1 is LNHDA and CDR2 SQIVND (reference sequence). V was clipped by 9 bases and J by 0 bases, with 12 bases between them. The CDR3 sequence is 13 residues long. The complete variable domain, with remaining parts taken from reference TRBV19 and TRBJ2-7, reads DGGITQSPKYLFRKEGQNVTLSCEQNLNHDAMYWYRQDPGQGLRLIYYSQIVNDFQKGDIAEGYSVSREKKESFPLTVTSAQKNPTAFYLCASVAGNSYEQYFGPGTRLTVT.

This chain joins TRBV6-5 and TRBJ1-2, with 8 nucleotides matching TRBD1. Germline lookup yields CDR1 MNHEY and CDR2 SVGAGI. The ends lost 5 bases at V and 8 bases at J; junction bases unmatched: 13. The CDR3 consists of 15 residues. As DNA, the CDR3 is TGTGCCAGCAGTAAGGACAGGGTTTCAAGTTACGGCTACACCTTC. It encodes CASSKDRVSSYGYTF.

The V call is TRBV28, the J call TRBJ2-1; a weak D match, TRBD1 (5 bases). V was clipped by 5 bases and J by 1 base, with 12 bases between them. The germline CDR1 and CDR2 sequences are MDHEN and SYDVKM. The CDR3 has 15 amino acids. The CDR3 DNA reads TGTGCCAGCAGTCGACAGACATATTCCTACAATGAGCAGTTCTTC. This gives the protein CASSRQTYSYNEQFF.

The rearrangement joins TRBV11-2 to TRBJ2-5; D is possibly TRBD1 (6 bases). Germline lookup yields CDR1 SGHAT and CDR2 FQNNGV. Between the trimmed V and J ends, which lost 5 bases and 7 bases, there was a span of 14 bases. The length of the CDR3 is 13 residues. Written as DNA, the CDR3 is TGTGCCAGCAGCCCCCCCCTAGGGGGGACCCAGTACTTC. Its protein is CASSPPLGGTQYF. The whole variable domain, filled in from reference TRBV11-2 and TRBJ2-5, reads EAGVAQSPRYKIIEKRQSVAFWCNPISGHATLYWYQQILGQGPKLLIQFQNNGVVDDSQLPKDRFSAERLKGVDSTLKIQPAKLEDSAVYLCASSPPLGGTQYFGPGTRLLVL.